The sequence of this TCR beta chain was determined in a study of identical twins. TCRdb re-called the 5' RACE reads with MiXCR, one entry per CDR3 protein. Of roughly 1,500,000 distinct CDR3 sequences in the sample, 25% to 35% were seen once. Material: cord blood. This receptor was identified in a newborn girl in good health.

CDR3: CASSQGVIGRTDTQYF. CDR3 bases: TGCGCCAGCAGCCAAGGGGTCATCGGGAGAACAGATACGCAGTATTTT. The chain carries TRBV4-1 and TRBJ2-3; possible D gene TRBD2, 6 bases. This CDR3 is 16 amino acids long. Trimming pared 1 base from V and 3 bases from J, leaving 14 bases between. Germline V lookup: CDR1 MGHRA, CDR2 YSYEKL.